The present T cell receptor (beta chain) was sequenced within a study of identical twins. Per germline, CDR1 SEHNR and CDR2 FQNEAQ (reference sequence). This CDR3 is built from 17 residues. Trimming stripped 5 bases from V and 2 bases from J, with 21 bases between. Each CDR3 protein gets one entry after TCRdb re-called the 5' RACE reads with MiXCR. The table includes some 500,000 distinct CDR3 sequences, 14% detected once. The same sample was also studied in work on yellow fever vaccine responses in identical twins.

This receptor was taken from a woman under 30 in good health. The sequenced sample consisted of CD4+ T cells sorted from blood. The chain employs TRBV7-9 and TRBJ2-5; tentatively, D is TRBD1 (5 bases). Here the CDR3 reads CASSLPQGIGSQETQYF. CDR3 DNA sequence: TGTGCCAGCAGCCTACCGCAGGGAATAGGCTCGCAAGAGACCCAGTACTTC. The variable domain in full, completed from reference TRBV7-9 and TRBJ2-5, reads DTGVSQNPRHKITKRGQNVTFRCDPISEHNRLYWYRQTLGQGPEFLTYFQNEAQLEKSRLLSDRFSAERPKGSFSTLEIQRTEQGDSAMYLCASSLPQGIGSQETQYFGPGTRLLVL.